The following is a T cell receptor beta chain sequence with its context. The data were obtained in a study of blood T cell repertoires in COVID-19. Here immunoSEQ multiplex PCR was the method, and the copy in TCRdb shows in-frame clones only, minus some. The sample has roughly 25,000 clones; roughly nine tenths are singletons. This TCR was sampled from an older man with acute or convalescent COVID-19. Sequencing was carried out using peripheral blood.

CDR3 in DNA: TGTGCCAGCAGGGACCAACAGGCGAGAACTGAAGCTTTCTTT. Translation: CASRDQQARTEAFF. The J gene is TRBJ1-1, the V gene TRBV7-9; tentative D call: TRBD1 (5 bases). The V gene lost 6 bases and the J gene lost 5 bases, with 16 bases spanning the gap. Germline-derived CDR1 and CDR2 are SEHNR and FQNEAQ (reference sequence). This CDR3 has 14 amino acids.